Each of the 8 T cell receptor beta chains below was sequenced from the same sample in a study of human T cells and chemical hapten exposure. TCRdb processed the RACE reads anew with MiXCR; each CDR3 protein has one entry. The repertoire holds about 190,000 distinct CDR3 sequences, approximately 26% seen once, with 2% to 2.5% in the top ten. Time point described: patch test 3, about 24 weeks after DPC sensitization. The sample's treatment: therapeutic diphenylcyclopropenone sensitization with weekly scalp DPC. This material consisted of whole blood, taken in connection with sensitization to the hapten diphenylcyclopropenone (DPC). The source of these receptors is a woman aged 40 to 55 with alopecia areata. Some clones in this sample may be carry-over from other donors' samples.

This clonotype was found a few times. The CDR3 is CATSRGTGAKGYEQYF. The CDR3 DNA sequence: TGTGCCACCAGCAGGGGGACAGGGGCAAAGGGCTACGAGCAGTACTTC. This chain uses TRBV15 with TRBJ2-7, with 10 bases aligning to TRBD1. This CDR3 is built from 16 residues. V trimming: 3 bases; J trimming: 3 bases; junction bases outside the gene matches: 8. Germline V lookup: CDR1 LNHNV, CDR2 YYDKDF (reference sequence).

The CDR3 sequence is CASSEVDETQYF. CDR3 bases: TGTGCCAGCAGTGAAGTGGACGAGACCCAGTACTTC. The chain combines TRBV6-1 with TRBJ2-5; D unclear. CDR1 is MNHNS, CDR2 SASEGT, per germline. This CDR3 has 12 residues. Trimming stripped 1 base from V and 5 bases from J, with 5 bases between.

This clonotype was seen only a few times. The CDR3 coding sequence is TGTGCCAGCAGCTTAAAAGCAGGGACTGAAGCTTTCTTT. Residues: CASSLKAGTEAFF. J is TRBJ1-1 and V is TRBV7-3, with TRBD1 as a possible D gene (5 bases). This CDR3 has 13 amino acids. Trimming pared 1 base from V and 5 bases from J, leaving 8 bases between. CDR1 and CDR2 (germline): SGHTA, FQGTGA.

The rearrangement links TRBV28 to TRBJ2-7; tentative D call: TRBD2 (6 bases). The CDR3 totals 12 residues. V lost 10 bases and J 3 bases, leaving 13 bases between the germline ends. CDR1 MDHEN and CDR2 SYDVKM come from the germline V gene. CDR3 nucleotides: TGTGCCACCCGGGGGTCCCGCTACGAGCAGTACTTC. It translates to CATRGSRYEQYF.

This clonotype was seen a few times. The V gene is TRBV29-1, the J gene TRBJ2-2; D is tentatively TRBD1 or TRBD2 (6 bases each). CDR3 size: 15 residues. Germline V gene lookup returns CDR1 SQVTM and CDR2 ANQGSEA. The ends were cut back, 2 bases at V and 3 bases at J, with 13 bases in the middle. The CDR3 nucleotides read TGCAGCGTTGAACGGGGCGGGACATACACCGGGGAGCTGTTTTTT. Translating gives CSVERGGTYTGELFF.

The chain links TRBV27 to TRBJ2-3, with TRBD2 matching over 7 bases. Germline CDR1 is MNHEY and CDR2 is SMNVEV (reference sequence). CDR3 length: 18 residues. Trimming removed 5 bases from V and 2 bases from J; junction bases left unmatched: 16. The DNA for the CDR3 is TGTGCCAGCAGTCCCCCCTCTGGGGTAGCGGGCCCCACAGATACGCAGTATTTT. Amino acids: CASSPPSGVAGPTDTQYF.

CDR3 sequence reads: CASSLTGSHEQFF. Written as DNA, the CDR3 is TGCGCCAGCAGCTTGACAGGGTCCCATGAGCAGTTCTTC. The chain has TRBV5-1 and TRBJ2-1; tentatively, D is TRBD1 (6 bases). Germline values: CDR1 SGHRS, CDR2 YFSETQ. The CDR3 covers 13 residues. V was pared by 1 base and J by 8 bases, with 10 bases between.

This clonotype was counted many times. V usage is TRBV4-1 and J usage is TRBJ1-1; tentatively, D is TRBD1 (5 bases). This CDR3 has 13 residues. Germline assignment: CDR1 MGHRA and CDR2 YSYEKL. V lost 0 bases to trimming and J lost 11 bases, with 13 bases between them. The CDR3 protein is CASSQDEGFAAFF. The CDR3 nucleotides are TGCGCCAGCAGCCAAGACGAGGGGTTCGCTGCTTTCTTT.